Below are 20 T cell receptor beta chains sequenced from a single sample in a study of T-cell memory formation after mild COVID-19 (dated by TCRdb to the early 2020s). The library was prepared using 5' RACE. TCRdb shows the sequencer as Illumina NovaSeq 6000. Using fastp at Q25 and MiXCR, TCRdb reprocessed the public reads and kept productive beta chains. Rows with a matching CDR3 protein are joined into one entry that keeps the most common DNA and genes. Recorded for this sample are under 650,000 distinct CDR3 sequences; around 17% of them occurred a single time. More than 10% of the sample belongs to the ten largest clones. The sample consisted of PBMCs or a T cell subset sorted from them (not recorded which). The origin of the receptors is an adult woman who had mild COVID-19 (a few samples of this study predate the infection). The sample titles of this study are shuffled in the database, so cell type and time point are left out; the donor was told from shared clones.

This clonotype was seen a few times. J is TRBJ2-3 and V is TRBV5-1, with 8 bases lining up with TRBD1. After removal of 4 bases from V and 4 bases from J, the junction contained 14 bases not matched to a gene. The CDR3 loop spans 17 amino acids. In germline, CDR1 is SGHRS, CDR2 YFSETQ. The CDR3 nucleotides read TGCGCCAGCAGCGCCGGCTTTGGACAGGGTTATTCAGATACGCAGTATTTT. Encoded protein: CASSAGFGQGYSDTQYF.

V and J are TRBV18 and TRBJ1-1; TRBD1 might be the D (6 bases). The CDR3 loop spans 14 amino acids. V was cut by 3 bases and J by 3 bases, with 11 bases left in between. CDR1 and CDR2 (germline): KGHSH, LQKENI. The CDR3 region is CASSPGQRDTEAFF. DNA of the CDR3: TGTGCCAGCTCACCTGGACAGAGGGACACTGAAGCTTTCTTT.

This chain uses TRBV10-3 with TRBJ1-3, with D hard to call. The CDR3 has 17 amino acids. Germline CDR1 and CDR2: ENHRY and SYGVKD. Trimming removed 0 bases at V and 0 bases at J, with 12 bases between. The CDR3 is CAISESSWRNSGNTIYF. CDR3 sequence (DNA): TGTGCCATCAGTGAGTCCTCCTGGCGGAACTCTGGAAACACCATATATTTT.

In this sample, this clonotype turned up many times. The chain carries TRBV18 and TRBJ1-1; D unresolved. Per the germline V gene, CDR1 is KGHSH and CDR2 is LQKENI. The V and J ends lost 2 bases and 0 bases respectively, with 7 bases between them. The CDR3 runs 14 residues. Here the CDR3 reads CASSPGPMNTEAFF. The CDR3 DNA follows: TGTGCCAGCTCACCAGGACCCATGAACACTGAAGCTTTCTTT.

CDR3 region: CASSWRGSGEQYF. The DNA of the CDR3 is TGTGCCAGCAGTTGGAGGGGCTCGGGTGAGCAGTACTTC. The chain has TRBV27 and TRBJ2-7; a weak D match, TRBD2 (6 bases). The V gene lost 4 bases and the J gene lost 7 bases, with 14 bases spanning the gap. The CDR3 runs to 13 residues. CDR1 and CDR2 (germline): MNHEY, SMNVEV (reference sequence).

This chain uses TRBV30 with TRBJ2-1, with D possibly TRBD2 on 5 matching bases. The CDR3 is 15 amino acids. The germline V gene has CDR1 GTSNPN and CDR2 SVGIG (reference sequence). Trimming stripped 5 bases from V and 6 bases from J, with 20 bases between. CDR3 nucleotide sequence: TGTGCCTGGGCCCGGGATAATTCGTTTACCAATGAGCAGTTCTTC. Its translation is CAWARDNSFTNEQFF. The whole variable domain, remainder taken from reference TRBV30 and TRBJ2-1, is SQTIHQWPATLVQPVGSPLSLECTVEGTSNPNLYWYRQAAGRGLQLLFYSVGIGQISSEVPQNLSASRPQDRQFILSSKKLLLSDSGFYLCAWARDNSFTNEQFFGPGTRLTVL.

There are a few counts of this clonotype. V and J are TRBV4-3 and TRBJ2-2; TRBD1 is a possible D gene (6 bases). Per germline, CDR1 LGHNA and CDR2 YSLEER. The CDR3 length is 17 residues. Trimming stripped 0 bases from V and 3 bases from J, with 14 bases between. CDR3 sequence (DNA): TGCGCCAGCAGCCAAGAGCCCCAGGGGCAGGACACCGGGGAGCTGTTTTTT. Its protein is CASSQEPQGQDTGELFF.

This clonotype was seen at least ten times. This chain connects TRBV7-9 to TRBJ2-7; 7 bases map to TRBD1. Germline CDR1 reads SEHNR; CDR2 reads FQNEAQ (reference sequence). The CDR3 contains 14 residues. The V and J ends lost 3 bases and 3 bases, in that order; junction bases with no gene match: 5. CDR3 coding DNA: TGTGCCAGCAGCTTCCCGGGACAGAACTACGAGCAGTACTTC. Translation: CASSFPGQNYEQYF. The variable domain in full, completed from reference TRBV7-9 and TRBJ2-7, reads DTGVSQNPRHKITKRGQNVTFRCDPISEHNRLYWYRQTLGQGPEFLTYFQNEAQLEKSRLLSDRFSAERPKGSFSTLEIQRTEQGDSAMYLCASSFPGQNYEQYFGPGTRLTVT.

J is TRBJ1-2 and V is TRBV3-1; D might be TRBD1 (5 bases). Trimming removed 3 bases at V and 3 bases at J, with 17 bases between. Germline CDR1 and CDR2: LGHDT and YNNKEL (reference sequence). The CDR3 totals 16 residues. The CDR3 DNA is TGTGCCAGCAGCCAGATGGGACCGCTGGGCGACTATGGCTACACCTTC. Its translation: CASSQMGPLGDYGYTF. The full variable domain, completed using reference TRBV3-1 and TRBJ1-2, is DTAVSQTPKYLVTQMGNDKSIKCEQNLGHDTMYWYKQDSKKFLKIMFSYNNKELIINETVPNRFSPKSPDKAHLNLHINSLELGDSAVYFCASSQMGPLGDYGYTFGSGTRLTVV.

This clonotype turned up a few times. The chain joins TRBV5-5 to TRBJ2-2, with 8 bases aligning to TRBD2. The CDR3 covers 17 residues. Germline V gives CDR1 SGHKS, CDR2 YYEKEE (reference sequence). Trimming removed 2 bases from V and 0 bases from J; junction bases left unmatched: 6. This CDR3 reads CASSFSGGTPNTGELFF. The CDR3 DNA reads TGTGCCAGCAGCTTCAGCGGGGGAACACCGAACACCGGGGAGCTGTTTTTT.

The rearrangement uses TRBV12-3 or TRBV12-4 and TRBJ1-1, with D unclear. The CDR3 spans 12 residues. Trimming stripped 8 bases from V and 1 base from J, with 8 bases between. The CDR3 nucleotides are TGTGCCAGCTGCGCAGGGAACACTGAAGCTTTCTTT. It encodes CASCAGNTEAFF.

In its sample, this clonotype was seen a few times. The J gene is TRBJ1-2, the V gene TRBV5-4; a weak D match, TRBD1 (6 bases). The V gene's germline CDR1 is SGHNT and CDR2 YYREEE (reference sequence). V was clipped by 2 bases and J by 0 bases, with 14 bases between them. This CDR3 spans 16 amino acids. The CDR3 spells CASSFLGDTANYGYTF. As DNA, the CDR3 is TGTGCCAGCAGCTTTCTGGGGGACACCGCTAACTATGGCTACACCTTC. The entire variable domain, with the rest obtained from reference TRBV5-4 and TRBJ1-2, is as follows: ETGVTQSPTHLIKTRGQQVTLRCSSQSGHNTVSWYQQALGQGPQFIFQYYREEENGRGNFPPRFSGLQFPNYSSELNVNALELDDSALYLCASSFLGDTANYGYTFGSGTRLTVV.

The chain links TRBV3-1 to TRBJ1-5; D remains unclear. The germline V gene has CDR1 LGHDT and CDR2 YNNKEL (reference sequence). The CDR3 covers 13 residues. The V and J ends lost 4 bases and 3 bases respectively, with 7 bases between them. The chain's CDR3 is CASSRRINQPQHF. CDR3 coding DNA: TGTGCCAGCAGCCGACGGATCAATCAGCCCCAGCATTTT.

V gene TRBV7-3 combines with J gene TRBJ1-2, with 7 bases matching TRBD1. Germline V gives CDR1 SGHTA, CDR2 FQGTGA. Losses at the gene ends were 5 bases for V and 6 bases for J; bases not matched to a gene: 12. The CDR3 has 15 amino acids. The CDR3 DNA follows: TGTGCCAGCAGCCCCTGGGGCACAGGGGCAGATGGCTACACCTTC. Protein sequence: CASSPWGTGADGYTF.

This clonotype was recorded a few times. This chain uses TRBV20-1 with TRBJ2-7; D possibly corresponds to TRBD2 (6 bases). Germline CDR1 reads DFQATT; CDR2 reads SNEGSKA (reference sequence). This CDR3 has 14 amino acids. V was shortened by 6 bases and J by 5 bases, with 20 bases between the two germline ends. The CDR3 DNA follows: TGCAGTGCCCGATTCGGGGGAGGCCGCGACGAGCAGTACTTC. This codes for CSARFGGGRDEQYF.

The CDR3, as DNA: TGTGCCAGCAGCTTAGAAGACGGAGGGACCCAGTACTTC. This encodes CASSLEDGGTQYF. The rearrangement links TRBV7-8 to TRBJ2-5; D possibly corresponds to TRBD2 (5 bases). V lost 1 base and J lost 7, with 10 bases in between. CDR1 and CDR2 (germline): SGHVS, FQNEAQ. The CDR3 consists of 13 residues.

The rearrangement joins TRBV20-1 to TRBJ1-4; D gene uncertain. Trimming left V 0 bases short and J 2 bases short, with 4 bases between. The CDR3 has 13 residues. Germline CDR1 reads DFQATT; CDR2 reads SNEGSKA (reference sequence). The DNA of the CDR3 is TGCAGTGCTAGAGACAGCACTAATGAAAAACTGTTTTTT. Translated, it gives CSARDSTNEKLFF.

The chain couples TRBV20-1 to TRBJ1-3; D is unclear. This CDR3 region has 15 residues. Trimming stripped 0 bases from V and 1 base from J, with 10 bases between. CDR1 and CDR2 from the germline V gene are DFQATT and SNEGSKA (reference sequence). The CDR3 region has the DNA TGCAGTGCTAGAGATGGCTATTTTTCTGGAAACACCATATATTTT. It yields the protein CSARDGYFSGNTIYF.

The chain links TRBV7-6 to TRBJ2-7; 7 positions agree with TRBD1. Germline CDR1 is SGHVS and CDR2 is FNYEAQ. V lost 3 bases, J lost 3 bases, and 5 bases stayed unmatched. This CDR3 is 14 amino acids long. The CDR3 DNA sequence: TGTGCCAGCAGCTTCGAGGGGGCTTACTACGAGCAGTACTTC. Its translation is CASSFEGAYYEQYF.

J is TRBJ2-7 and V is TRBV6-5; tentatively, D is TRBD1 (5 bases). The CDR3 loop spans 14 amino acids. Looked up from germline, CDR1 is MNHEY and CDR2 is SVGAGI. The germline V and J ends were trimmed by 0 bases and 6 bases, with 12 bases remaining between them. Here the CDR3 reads CASSYSQGRLEQYF. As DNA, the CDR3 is TGTGCCAGCAGTTACTCGCAGGGTCGGCTCGAGCAGTACTTC.